This is a list of T cell receptor beta chains from one sample in a study of blood T cell repertoires in COVID-19. Profiling relied on immunoSEQ multiplex PCR, and the TCRdb table lists in-frame clones only, not all of them. The sample includes about 22,000 clones, less than 95% of them seen just once. What was sequenced was peripheral blood. Receptors originate from a man aged 65-85 years with acute or convalescent COVID-19. CDR3s include the opening cysteine and the closing phenylalanine or tryptophan. D genes are given only for firm matches. The size entry is marked missing in some rows and otherwise reads once, few, many or a size class.

>TRBV18|.|.|TRBJ1-2
CASSPGQTLGAYGYTF
TGTGCCAGCTCTCCGGGACAAACCCTCGGGGCCTATGGCTACACCTTC
>TRBV5-1|.|.|TRBJ1-2
CASSFTLRDDGYTF
TGCGCCAGCAGCTTTACTCTCAGGGATGATGGCTACACCTTC
>TRBV27|TRBD1|.|TRBJ1-6
CASSLSQGGNSPLHF
TGTGCCAGCAGTTTATCCCAGGGGGGCAATTCACCCCTCCACTTT
>TRBV12-3/TRBV12-4|.|.|TRBJ2-3
CASSLETGTQYF
TGTGCCAGCAGTTTAGAGACAGGTACGCAGTATTTT
>TRBV28|TRBD2|.|TRBJ2-5
CASSPAGGQETQYF
TGTGCCAGCAGTCCAGCGGGGGGGCAAGAGACCCAGTACTTC
>TRBV7-7|.|.|TRBJ2-5
CASSLQADPWETQYF
TGTGCCAGCAGCTTACAAGCGGATCCGTGGGAGACCCAGTACTTC
>TRBV30|.|.|TRBJ1-5
CAWTELPGQPQHF
TGTGCCTGGACGGAGCTTCCTGGTCAGCCCCAGCATTTT
>TRBV20-1|TRBD2|.|TRBJ2-7
CSASGTSGPYEQYF
TGCAGTGCTAGTGGGACTAGCGGGCCTTACGAGCAGTACTTC
>TRBV28|TRBD1|.|TRBJ1-2
CASSFTAGGYGYTF
TGTGCCAGCAGTTTTACGGCAGGGGGATATGGCTACACCTTC
>TRBV7-9|TRBD2|.|TRBJ2-1
CASSRTSGGAYEQFF
TGTGCCAGCAGCAGAACTAGCGGGGGGGCCTATGAGCAGTTCTTC
>TRBV12-3/TRBV12-4|.|.|TRBJ2-2
CASSWQGTGELFF
TGTGCCAGCAGTTGGCAGGGTACCGGGGAGCTGTTTTTT
>TRBV19|TRBD2|.|TRBJ2-7
CASSARTSGSPLYF
TGTGCCAGTAGTGCCCGGACTAGCGGGAGCCCCCTGTACTTC
>TRBV5-1|TRBD2|.|TRBJ2-3
CASSPGLAGGPGDTQYF
TGCGCCAGCAGCCCGGGGTTAGCGGGGGGGCCCGGAGATACGCAGTATTTT
>TRBV18|TRBD2|.|TRBJ2-1
CASSPGLAGVDEQFF
TGTGCCAGCTCACCGGGACTAGCGGGAGTGGATGAGCAGTTCTTC
>TRBV18|.|once|TRBJ2-2
CASSPQGVTGELFF
TGTGCCAGCTCACCACAAGGGGTCACCGGGGAGCTGTTTTTT
>TRBV11-2|.|once|TRBJ2-1
CASTLGGSYNEQFF
TGTGCCAGCACACTAGGGGGCTCCTACAATGAGCAGTTCTTC
>TRBV7-8|TRBD2|.|TRBJ2-1
CASSISGGDSYNEQFF
TGTGCCAGCAGCATTAGCGGGGGGGATTCCTACAATGAGCAGTTCTTC
>TRBV7-7|TRBD2|.|TRBJ2-1
CASSPQGTVAGEGNEQFF
TGTGCTAGCAGCCCCCAGGGGACGGTAGCGGGAGAGGGTAATGAGCAGTTCTTC
>TRBV7-9|.|.|TRBJ2-3
CASSLVTADTQYF
TGTGCCAGCAGCTTAGTGACTGCAGATACGCAGTATTTT
>TRBV18|.|.|TRBJ1-1
CASSEQGNTEAFF
TGTGCCAGCTCAGAACAGGGAAACACTGAAGCTTTCTTT
>TRBV2|.|once|TRBJ1-1
CASSELSSNTEAFF
TGTGCCAGCAGTGAACTATCCTCGAACACTGAAGCTTTCTTT
>TRBV19|.|.|TRBJ2-1
CASSENLVITYNEQFF
TGTGCCAGTAGCGAGAACCTGGTGATCACCTACAATGAGCAGTTCTTC
>TRBV10-3|.|.|TRBJ2-3
CAISESSDTQYF
TGTGCCATCAGTGAGTCTTCGGATACGCAGTATTTT
>TRBV27|TRBD1|.|TRBJ1-2
CASSIGTANYGYTF
TGTGCCAGCAGTATCGGGACAGCCAACTATGGCTACACCTTC
>TRBV6-5|.|.|TRBJ2-7
CASSWGQVYEQYF
TGTGCCAGCAGTTGGGGACAAGTCTACGAGCAGTACTTC
>TRBV27|.|.|TRBJ2-6
CASSSLGEPGANVLTF
TGTGCCAGCAGTTCCCTAGGCGAACCTGGGGCCAACGTCCTGACTTTC
>TRBV6-2/TRBV6-3|TRBD1|.|TRBJ1-5
CASSKTTGQTSNQPQHF
TGTGCCAGCAGTAAAACGACAGGGCAAACGAGCAATCAGCCCCAGCATTTT
>TRBV7-9|TRBD2|.|TRBJ2-5
CASSGLAETQYF
TGTGCCAGCAGCGGACTAGCTGAGACCCAGTACTTC
>TRBV7-9|TRBD1|.|TRBJ2-7
CASSWRGRGPAEQYF
TGTGCCAGCAGCTGGCGGGGCAGGGGGCCCGCAGAGCAGTACTTC
>TRBV23-1|TRBD1|.|TRBJ2-7
CASSHPDRLAEPYEQYF
TGCGCCAGCAGTCACCCGGACAGGTTAGCAGAACCCTACGAGCAGTACTTC
>TRBV7-3|.|.|TRBJ2-3
CASSPSLGASGSTDTQYF
TGTGCCAGCAGCCCCTCCCTGGGGGCTAGCGGAAGCACAGATACGCAGTATTTT
>TRBV5-4|.|.|TRBJ1-1
CASSSTEAFTEAFF
TGTGCCAGCAGCTCAACGGAGGCGTTCACTGAAGCTTTCTTT
>TRBV29-1|.|.|TRBJ2-3
CSVDPGTDTQYF
TGCAGCGTCGACCCAGGGACAGATACGCAGTATTTT
>TRBV7-2|.|.|TRBJ2-1
CASSFRGNYNEQFF
TGTGCCAGCAGCTTTCGCGGAAACTACAATGAGCAGTTCTTC
>TRBV11-2|.|.|TRBJ1-5
CASSLSGADNQPQHF
TGTGCCAGCAGCTTATCAGGGGCAGACAATCAGCCCCAGCATTTT
>TRBV5-5|TRBD2|.|TRBJ2-7
CASSLLAGGSYEQYF
TGTGCCAGCAGCTTGTTGGCGGGGGGGTCCTACGAGCAGTACTTC
>TRBV20-1|.|.|TRBJ2-1
CSASHSGTYNEQFF
TGCAGTGCTAGTCATAGCGGAACTTACAATGAGCAGTTCTTC
>TRBV9|.|.|TRBJ2-1
CASSERLVGEQFF
TGTGCCAGCAGCGAACGACTAGTAGGTGAGCAGTTCTTC
>TRBV28|.|.|TRBJ1-1
CASSSPRGWNTEAFF
TGTGCCAGCAGTTCCCCCCGGGGTTGGAACACTGAAGCTTTCTTT
>TRBV5-1|TRBD2|.|TRBJ2-2
CASSLTPSGRYGELFF
TGCGCCAGCAGCTTGACGCCTAGCGGGAGGTACGGGGAGCTGTTTTTT
>TRBV11-2|TRBD2|.|TRBJ2-7
CASSPGGGRVDEQYF
TGTGCCAGCAGTCCCGGGGGGGGGCGAGTTGATGAGCAGTACTTC
>TRBV7-9|.|.|TRBJ1-4
CASSLRGFNEKLFF
TGTGCCAGCAGCTTACGAGGTTTTAATGAAAAACTGTTTTTT
>TRBV28|.|.|TRBJ1-2
CASITVGAGYTF
TGTGCCAGCATTACTGTGGGCGCCGGCTACACCTTC
>TRBV7-2|.|.|TRBJ2-7
CASSPRVLYEQYF
TGTGCCAGCAGCCCGAGGGTTCTTTACGAGCAGTACTTC
>TRBV4-1|TRBD1|.|TRBJ2-2
CASSRPGTGYTGELFF
TGCGCCAGCAGCCGCCCCGGGACAGGATATACCGGGGAGCTGTTTTTT
>TRBV28|.|.|TRBJ1-5
CASSLERGSDNNQPQHF
TGTGCCAGCAGTTTGGAAAGGGGGTCTGATAACAATCAGCCCCAGCATTTT
>TRBV5-1|TRBD1|.|TRBJ1-6
CASSFTGGDNSPLHF
TGCGCCAGCAGCTTTACAGGGGGGGATAATTCACCCCTCCACTTT
>TRBV2|TRBD2|.|TRBJ2-7
CASSDESSGMYF
TGTGCCAGCAGTGATGAGTCTAGCGGTATGTACTTC
>TRBV11-2|TRBD2|.|TRBJ2-3
CASSPLGLAGPDTQYF
TGTGCCAGCAGCCCACTGGGACTAGCGGGCCCAGATACGCAGTATTTT
>TRBV27|.|.|TRBJ1-6
CASSFSGGVGNSPLHF
TGTGCCAGCAGTTTTTCTGGAGGGGTGGGTAATTCACCCCTCCACTTT
>TRBV5-1|.|.|TRBJ1-4
CASSPGTLHENLFF
TGCGCCAGCAGCCCAGGGACTTTGCATGAAAATCTGTTTTTT
>TRBV6-5|TRBD1|.|TRBJ1-1
CASSYTDRVTEAFF
TGTGCCAGCAGTTATACGGACAGGGTTACTGAAGCTTTCTTT
>TRBV20-1|TRBD1|.|TRBJ1-2
CSASPPGTGEPYYGYTF
TGCAGTGCTAGTCCCCCGGGGACAGGGGAGCCGTACTATGGCTACACCTTC
>TRBV7-2|.|.|TRBJ2-2
CASSLVAAGSGELFF
TGTGCCAGCAGCTTAGTGGCAGCCGGGTCCGGGGAGCTGTTTTTT
>TRBV4-1|TRBD2|.|TRBJ2-1
CASSQGSSGGRGFF
TGCGCCAGCAGCCAAGGGTCTAGCGGGGGCCGGGGGTTCTTC
>TRBV27|TRBD1|.|TRBJ1-6
CASSSNVNPGQARSSYNSPLHF
TGTGCCAGCAGTTCCAACGTAAACCCGGGACAGGCTCGCAGCTCCTATAATTCACCCCTCCACTTT
>TRBV18|.|.|TRBJ2-2
CASSPAESGTGELFF
TGTGCCAGCTCACCGGCAGAGTCGGGCACCGGGGAGCTGTTTTTT
>TRBV14|.|once|TRBJ2-5
CASSQERGSLGETQYF
TGTGCCAGCAGCCAAGAAAGGGGATCTTTGGGAGAGACCCAGTACTTC
>TRBV19|TRBD1|.|TRBJ1-2
CASKVQGDYGYTF
TGTGCCAGTAAGGTACAGGGGGACTATGGCTACACCTTC
>TRBV5-1|.|.|TRBJ2-3
CASSLAGVMADTQYF
TGCGCCAGCAGCTTGGCCGGGGTGATGGCAGATACGCAGTATTTT